What follows are 20 T cell receptor beta chains derived from one specimen sequenced in a study of cytomegalovirus exposure and HLA in healthy donors. The PCR employed 60 Vbeta primers together with 13 Jbeta primers. Repertoires were generated with immunoSEQ multiplex PCR, while TCRdb's copy carries only in-frame clones and drops some. In the table there are around 140,000 clones, approximately 64% of which are singletons. The sequencing sample was made of PBMCs. These receptors originate from a woman aged 40 to 49 in good health and CMV-seronegative.

The chain recombines TRBV6-5 with TRBJ2-2; 7 positions agree with TRBD2. The CDR3 has 16 amino acids. Per the germline V gene, CDR1 is MNHEY and CDR2 is SVGAGI. With V trimmed by 2 bases and J by 7 bases, 10 bases remained unmatched. The CDR3 DNA reads as TGTGCCAGCAGTTACCTGGGCGGGGGATGGGACGGGGAGCTGTTTTTT. Its translation: CASSYLGGGWDGELFF.

The genes are TRBV7-8 and TRBJ2-7, with TRBD1 as a possible D gene (6 bases). V lost 1 base to trimming and J lost 6 bases, with 22 bases between them. CDR1 and CDR2 from the germline V gene are SGHVS and FQNEAQ. The length of the CDR3 is 17 residues. CDR3 bases: TGTGCCAGCAGCTTAGGCCGCAGGGGCGGAAAGGTGCCCGAGCAGTACTTC. Encoded protein: CASSLGRRGGKVPEQYF.

The chain joins TRBV7-3 to TRBJ2-3, with 9 bases aligning to TRBD1. This CDR3 has 17 amino acids. The trim removed 2 bases at V and 4 bases at J, leaving 10 bases unmatched. CDR1 and CDR2 from the germline V gene are SGHTA and FQGTGA. The CDR3 DNA sequence: TGTGCCAGCAGCTTAGCGCCAAGGACAGGGGACCCAGATACGCAGTATTTT. Translating it yields CASSLAPRTGDPDTQYF.

The chain uses TRBV9 and TRBJ1-1, with D possibly being TRBD1 (5 bases). V was trimmed by 2 bases and J by 6 bases, leaving 14 bases between them. CDR1 and CDR2 from the germline V gene are SGDLS and YYNGEE. CDR3 length equals 14 residues. The DNA for the CDR3 is TGTGCCAGCAGCGTCGGAGGGGATAATGCTGAAGCTTTCTTT. It yields the protein CASSVGGDNAEAFF.

The rearrangement uses TRBV5-4 and TRBJ2-2, with 9 bases aligning to TRBD1. The CDR3 runs to 16 residues. Trimming at V came to 4 bases and at J to 4 bases, leaving 8 bases not matched to a gene. Germline V lookup: CDR1 SGHNT, CDR2 YYREEE (reference sequence). The CDR3 bases are TGTGCCAGCAGCCCGGGACAGGGTTTAGGCACCGGGGAGCTGTTTTTT. This codes for CASSPGQGLGTGELFF.

J is TRBJ2-7 and V is TRBV11-2; D may be TRBD1 (6 bases). Trimming took off 5 bases at V and 3 bases at J, with 11 bases between the two ends. The CDR3 has 13 residues. Per germline, CDR1 SGHAT and CDR2 FQNNGV. The CDR3 DNA reads as TGTGCCAGCAGCCCCGAGGGGGACTACGAGCAGTACTTC. It is translated as CASSPEGDYEQYF.

This chain joins TRBV7-2 and TRBJ2-3, with 7 bases lining up with TRBD2. The CDR3 covers 17 residues. V lost 5 bases, J lost 0 bases, and 11 bases stayed unmatched. Per the germline V gene, CDR1 is SGHTA and CDR2 is FQGNSA. The CDR3 DNA reads as TGTGCCAGCAGCGACACCCGGAGCGGGGTTAGCACAGATACGCAGTATTTT. The encoded protein is CASSDTRSGVSTDTQYF.

This clone was seen more than once but under ten times. Other DNA sequences in this specimen translate into the identical CDR3. The V and J genes are TRBV5-1 and TRBJ1-1; TRBD1 matches at 8 bases. This CDR3 region has 16 residues. Germline CDR1 SGHRS, CDR2 YFSETQ. Germline trimming cut 3 bases from V and 5 bases from J; bases unmatched to any gene: 12. The CDR3: CASSSYGQGGGTEAFF. DNA of the CDR3: TGCGCCAGCAGCTCCTACGGACAGGGAGGAGGGACTGAAGCTTTCTTT.

This sequence joins TRBV5-5 and TRBJ2-3; perhaps TRBD2 as D (5 bases). This CDR3 is 13 amino acids long. V lost 2 bases, J lost 5 bases, and 9 bases lay in between. Germline lookup yields CDR1 SGHKS and CDR2 YYEKEE (reference sequence). The chain's CDR3 is CASSFLGEDTQYF. In nucleotides, the CDR3 is TGTGCCAGCAGCTTTCTGGGAGAAGATACGCAGTATTTT.

This clone was counted between two and nine times. The J gene is TRBJ2-3, the V gene TRBV12-5; D is possibly TRBD1 (5 bases). Germline values: CDR1 LGHNT, CDR2 FRNRAP. The V end lost 5 bases, the J end lost 4 bases, and 13 bases lay between the germline ends. This CDR3 spans 14 amino acids. The CDR3 reads CASGPGASPDTQYF. The CDR3 nucleotides are TGTGCTAGTGGTCCTGGGGCCTCCCCAGATACGCAGTATTTT.

This chain connects TRBV28 to TRBJ2-7, with 8 nucleotides matching TRBD1. The germline V gene has CDR1 MDHEN and CDR2 SYDVKM. V gave up 2 bases and J gave up 4 bases; unmatched junction bases: 4. CDR3 length: 14 amino acids. This CDR3 reads CASSLEGQVYEQYF. DNA of the CDR3: TGTGCCAGCAGTTTAGAGGGACAGGTATACGAGCAGTACTTC.

The chain employs TRBV9 and TRBJ1-1; TRBD1 aligns across 7 bases. The CDR3 is made up of 14 amino acids. Germline CDR1 reads SGDLS; CDR2 reads YYNGEE. V gave up 4 bases and J gave up 5 bases; unmatched junction bases: 8. The CDR3 is CASSPQDRETEAFF. The CDR3 nucleotides read TGTGCCAGCAGCCCCCAAGACAGGGAGACTGAAGCTTTCTTT.

J is TRBJ1-1 and V is TRBV29-1; D may be TRBD1 (5 bases). The CDR3 spans 13 residues. With 5 bases removed from V and 1 base from J, the gap between germline ends came to 11 bases. Looked up from germline, CDR1 is SQVTM and CDR2 is ANQGSEA. CDR3 amino acids: CSVTRGQNTEAFF. CDR3 nucleotide sequence: TGCAGCGTTACGCGAGGACAGAACACTGAAGCTTTCTTT.

The chain employs TRBV6-5 and TRBJ1-5, with a tentative D call TRBD1 (6 bases). V lost 4 bases and J lost 4, with 8 bases in between. Germline CDR1 and CDR2: MNHEY and SVGAGI. This CDR3 region has 13 residues. The CDR3 loop reads CASSFTGNQPQHF. The CDR3 DNA sequence: TGTGCCAGCAGTTTTACAGGGAATCAGCCCCAGCATTTT.

The table lists this clone with a few counts. The genes are TRBV5-1 and TRBJ1-1; no clear D. Trimming cost V 1 base and J 4 bases, with 14 bases left between them. The CDR3 extends over 15 amino acids. Germline lookup yields CDR1 SGHRS and CDR2 YFSETQ. The DNA for the CDR3 is TGCGCCAGCAGCTTGACCTGGACTTTTCCCACTGAAGCTTTCTTT. Residues: CASSLTWTFPTEAFF.

This clone was seen a handful of times. The CDR3 spells CASSHKGVEAFF. The CDR3 DNA reads as TGTGCCAGCAGCCATAAGGGGGTCGAAGCTTTCTTT. J is TRBJ1-1 and V is TRBV14; TRBD1 might be the D (6 bases). CDR1 is SGHDN and CDR2 is FVKESK in the germline V gene. Trimming took off 3 bases at V and 8 bases at J, with 10 bases between the two ends. This CDR3 is built from 12 residues.

This clone was seen only once. This chain links TRBV5-4 with TRBJ2-1; D gene ambiguous. The CDR3 is made up of 13 amino acids. V was clipped by 3 bases and J by 4 bases, with 8 bases between them. The V gene's germline CDR1 is SGHNT and CDR2 YYREEE (reference sequence). This CDR3 reads CASSSPTYNEQFF. CDR3 DNA sequence: TGTGCCAGCAGCTCCCCAACTTACAATGAGCAGTTCTTC. The variable domain in full, completed from reference TRBV5-4 and TRBJ2-1, reads ETGVTQSPTHLIKTRGQQVTLRCSSQSGHNTVSWYQQALGQGPQFIFQYYREEENGRGNFPPRFSGLQFPNYSSELNVNALELDDSALYLCASSSPTYNEQFFGPGTRLTVL.

The V and J genes are TRBV5-4 and TRBJ1-4, with D possibly TRBD1 on 6 matching bases. The CDR3 has 14 amino acids. Trimming took 4 bases from V and 1 from J, leaving 8 bases between them. Germline values: CDR1 SGHNT, CDR2 YYREEE (reference sequence). CDR3 loop: CASSEGGTNEKLFF. For the CDR3, the DNA is TGTGCCAGCAGCGAAGGGGGAACTAATGAAAAACTGTTTTTT.

The gene calls are TRBV7-2 and TRBJ1-1; 10 bases are shared with TRBD1. With 6 bases clipped from V and 0 bases from J, the junction kept 10 bases outside the gene matches. From germline, CDR1 is SGHTA and CDR2 FQGNSA. The CDR3 consists of 17 residues. The CDR3 here is CASRLTGGVAVNTEAFF. The DNA for the CDR3 is TGTGCCAGCAGACTGACAGGGGGCGTAGCGGTGAACACTGAAGCTTTCTTT.

The V and J genes are TRBV7-9 and TRBJ2-7; D call uncertain. CDR1 and CDR2 (germline): SEHNR, FQNEAQ (reference sequence). V lost 6 bases to trimming and J lost 7 bases, with 10 bases between them. The CDR3 is 11 residues long. The CDR3 region has the DNA TGTGCCAGCAGTTACTCGGGTGAGCAGTACTTC. Its translation: CASSYSGEQYF.